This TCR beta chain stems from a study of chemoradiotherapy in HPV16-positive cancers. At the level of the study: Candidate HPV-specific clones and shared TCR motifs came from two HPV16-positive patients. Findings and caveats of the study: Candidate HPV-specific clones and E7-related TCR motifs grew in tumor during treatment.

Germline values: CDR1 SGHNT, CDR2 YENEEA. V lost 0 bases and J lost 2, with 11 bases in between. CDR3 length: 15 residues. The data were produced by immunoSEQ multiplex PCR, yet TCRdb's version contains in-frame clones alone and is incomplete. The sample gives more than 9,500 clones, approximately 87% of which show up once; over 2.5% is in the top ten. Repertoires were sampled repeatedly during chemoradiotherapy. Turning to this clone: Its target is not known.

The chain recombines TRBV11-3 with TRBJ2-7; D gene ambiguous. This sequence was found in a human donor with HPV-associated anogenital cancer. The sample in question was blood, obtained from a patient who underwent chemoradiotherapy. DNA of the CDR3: TGTGCCAGCAGCTTAGAGGGTTCACCCCCCTACGAGCAGTACTTC. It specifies CASSLEGSPPYEQYF.